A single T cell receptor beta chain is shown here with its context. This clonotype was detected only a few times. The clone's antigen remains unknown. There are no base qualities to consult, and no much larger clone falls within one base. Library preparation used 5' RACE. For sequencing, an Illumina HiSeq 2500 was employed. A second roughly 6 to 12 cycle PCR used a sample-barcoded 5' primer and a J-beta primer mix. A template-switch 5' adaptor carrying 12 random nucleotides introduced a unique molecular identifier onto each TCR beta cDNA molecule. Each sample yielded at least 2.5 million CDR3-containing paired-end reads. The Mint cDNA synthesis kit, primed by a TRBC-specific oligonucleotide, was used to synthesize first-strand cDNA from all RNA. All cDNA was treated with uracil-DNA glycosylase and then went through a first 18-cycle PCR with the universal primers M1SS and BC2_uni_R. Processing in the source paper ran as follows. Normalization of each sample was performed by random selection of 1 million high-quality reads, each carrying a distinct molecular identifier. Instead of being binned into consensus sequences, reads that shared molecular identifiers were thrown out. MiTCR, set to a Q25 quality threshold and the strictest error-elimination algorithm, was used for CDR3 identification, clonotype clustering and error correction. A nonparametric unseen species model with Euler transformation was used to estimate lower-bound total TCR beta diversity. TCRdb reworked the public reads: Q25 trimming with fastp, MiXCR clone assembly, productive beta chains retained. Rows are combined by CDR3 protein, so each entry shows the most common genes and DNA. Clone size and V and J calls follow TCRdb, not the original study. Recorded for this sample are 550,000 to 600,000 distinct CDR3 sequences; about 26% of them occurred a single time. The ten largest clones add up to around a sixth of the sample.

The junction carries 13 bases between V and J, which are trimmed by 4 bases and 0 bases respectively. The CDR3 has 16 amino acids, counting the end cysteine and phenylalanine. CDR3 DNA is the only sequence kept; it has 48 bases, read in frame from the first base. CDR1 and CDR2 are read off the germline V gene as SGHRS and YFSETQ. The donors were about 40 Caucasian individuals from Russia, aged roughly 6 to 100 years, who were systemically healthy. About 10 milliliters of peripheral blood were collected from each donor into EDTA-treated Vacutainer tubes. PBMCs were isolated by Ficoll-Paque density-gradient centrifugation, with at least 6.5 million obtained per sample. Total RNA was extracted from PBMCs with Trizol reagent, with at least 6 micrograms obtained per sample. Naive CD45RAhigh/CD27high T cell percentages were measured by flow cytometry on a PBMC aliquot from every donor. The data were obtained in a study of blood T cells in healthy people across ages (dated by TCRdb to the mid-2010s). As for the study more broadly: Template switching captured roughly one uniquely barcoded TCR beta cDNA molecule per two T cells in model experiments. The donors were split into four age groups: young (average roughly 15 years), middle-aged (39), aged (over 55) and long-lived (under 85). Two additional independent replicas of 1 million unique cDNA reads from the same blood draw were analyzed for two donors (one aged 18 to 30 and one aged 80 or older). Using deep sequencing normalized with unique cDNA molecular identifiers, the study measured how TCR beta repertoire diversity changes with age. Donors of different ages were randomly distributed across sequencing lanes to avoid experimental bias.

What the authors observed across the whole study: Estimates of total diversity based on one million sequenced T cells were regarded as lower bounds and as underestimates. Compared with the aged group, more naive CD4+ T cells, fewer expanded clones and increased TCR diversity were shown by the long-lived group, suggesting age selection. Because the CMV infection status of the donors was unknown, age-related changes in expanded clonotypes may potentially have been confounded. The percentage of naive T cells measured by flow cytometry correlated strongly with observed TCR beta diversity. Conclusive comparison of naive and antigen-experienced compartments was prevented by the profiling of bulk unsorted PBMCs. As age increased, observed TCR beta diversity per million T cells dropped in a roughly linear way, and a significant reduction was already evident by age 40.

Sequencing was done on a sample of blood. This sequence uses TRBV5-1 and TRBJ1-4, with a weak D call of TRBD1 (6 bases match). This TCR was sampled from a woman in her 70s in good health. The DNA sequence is TGCGCCAGCAGCGTAGGACAGACTGCAACTAATGAAAAACTGTTTTTT. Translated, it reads CASSVGQTATNEKLFF. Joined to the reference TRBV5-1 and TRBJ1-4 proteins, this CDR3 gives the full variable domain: KAGVTQTPRYLIKTRGQQVTLSCSPISGHRSVSWYQQTPGQGLQFLFEYFSETQRNKGNFPGRFSGRQFSNSRSEMNVSTLELGDSALYLCASSVGQTATNEKLFFGSGTQLSVL.